Shown below are 15 T cell receptor beta chains from a single sample sequenced in a study of blood T cell repertoires in COVID-19. Profiled with immunoSEQ multiplex PCR; TCRdb holds only in-frame clones, not every one. The sample lists about 43,000 clones, around 87% occurring once. Sequencing was carried out using peripheral blood. The receptors were gathered from a man aged 35-49 years with COVID-19, enrolled during active disease.

V gene TRBV13 combines with J gene TRBJ1-3; 7 bases match TRBD1. CDR1 and CDR2 from the germline V gene are PRHDT and FYEKMQ (reference sequence). The CDR3 runs to 14 residues. Trimming removed 5 bases from V and 4 bases from J; junction bases left unmatched: 5. The CDR3 nucleotides read TGTGCCAGCAGCCGCCGGGACAGCGGAAACACCATATATTTT. Residues: CASSRRDSGNTIYF.

This clone was counted a single time. The chain recombines TRBV5-4 with TRBJ1-4; tentative D call: TRBD1 (6 bases). This CDR3 is built from 14 residues. Between the trimmed V and J ends, which lost 0 bases and 6 bases, there was a span of 9 bases. Germline lookup yields CDR1 SGHNT and CDR2 YYREEE (reference sequence). DNA for the CDR3: TGTGCCAGCAGCTTGGCAGGGGATGATGAAAAACTGTTTTTT. It encodes CASSLAGDDEKLFF.

Here the CDR3 DNA reads TGTGCCAGCAGCTTATGGGACACTGACACTGAAGCTTTCTTT. Encoded protein: CASSLWDTDTEAFF. The chain joins TRBV7-9 to TRBJ1-1; D possibly corresponds to TRBD1 (6 bases). The CDR3 contains 14 residues. Germline V gives CDR1 SEHNR, CDR2 FQNEAQ (reference sequence). V lost 2 bases, J lost 3 bases, and 10 bases lay in between. Full variable domain (missing parts from reference TRBV7-9 and TRBJ1-1): DTGVSQNPRHKITKRGQNVTFRCDPISEHNRLYWYRQTLGQGPEFLTYFQNEAQLEKSRLLSDRFSAERPKGSFSTLEIQRTEQGDSAMYLCASSLWDTDTEAFFGQGTRLTVV.

This chain uses TRBV5-1 with TRBJ1-5, with 7 bases aligning to TRBD1. CDR1 and CDR2 (germline): SGHRS, YFSETQ. The CDR3 runs to 13 residues. V was clipped by 1 base and J by 7 bases; unmatched bases: 2. The CDR3 region has the DNA TGCGCCAGCAGCTTGACAGGGGACCAGCCCCAGCATTTT. It is translated as CASSLTGDQPQHF.

Only one count was recorded for this clone. This chain joins TRBV15 and TRBJ1-1, with no clear D. CDR1 is LNHNV, CDR2 YYDKDF, per germline (reference sequence). The CDR3 consists of 14 residues. Trimming cost V 1 base and J 5 bases, with 11 bases left between them. The CDR3 nucleotides are TGTGCCACCAGCAGAGGGGCCTTATGGACTGAAGCTTTCTTT. Translated: CATSRGALWTEAFF.

The V and J genes are TRBV30 and TRBJ1-5, with 7 positions matching TRBD1. The CDR3 covers 13 residues. Germline loops: CDR1 GTSNPN, CDR2 SVGIG (reference sequence). The CDR3 is CAWGTDQNQPQHF. The CDR3 DNA is TGTGCTTGGGGGACAGACCAGAATCAGCCCCAGCATTTT.

The V gene is TRBV20-1, the J gene TRBJ2-7; weak D call: TRBD2 (6 bases). V was trimmed by 3 bases and J by 3 bases, leaving 15 bases between them. CDR1 and CDR2 (germline): DFQATT, SNEGSKA (reference sequence). There are 14 residues in the CDR3. CDR3 residues: CSASQEGLLYEQYF. The CDR3, as DNA: TGCAGTGCTAGTCAAGAGGGACTCCTCTACGAGCAGTACTTC.

CDR3 coding DNA: TGTGCCAGCCAACAGGGAGAAGTGTACAATGAGCAGTTCTTC. This sequence encodes CASQQGEVYNEQFF. The chain couples TRBV2 to TRBJ2-1; a weak D match, TRBD1 (6 bases). Germline V lookup: CDR1 SNHLY, CDR2 FYNNEI. The V gene lost 8 bases and the J gene lost 4 bases, with 15 bases spanning the gap. The CDR3 runs to 14 residues.

The chain carries TRBV6-6 and TRBJ2-3, with TRBD1 matching 7 bases. Per the germline V gene, CDR1 is MNHNY and CDR2 is SVGAGI (reference sequence). The V segment lost 0 bases and the J segment 3 bases; nucleotides outside the gene matches: 3. CDR3 length: 15 residues. In DNA, the CDR3 is TGTGCCAGCAGTTACTCGGGACAGACAACAGATACGCAGTATTTT. This gives the protein CASSYSGQTTDTQYF.

The chain joins TRBV6-1 to TRBJ2-3; TRBD2 matches at 7 bases. The germline gives CDR1 MNHNS, CDR2 SASEGT. Germline trimming cut 3 bases from V and 0 bases from J; bases unmatched to any gene: 3. The length of the CDR3 is 15 residues. The CDR3 sequence is CASSDTGGSTDTQYF. The CDR3, as DNA: TGTGCCAGCAGTGATACGGGGGGAAGCACAGATACGCAGTATTTT.

The J gene is TRBJ2-1, the V gene TRBV12-5; D is perhaps TRBD1 (8 bases). Trimming shortened V by 0 bases and J by 0 bases, and 15 bases separated the two germline ends. Germline CDR1 and CDR2: LGHNT and FRNRAP. The CDR3 is 18 amino acids. CDR3 nucleotide sequence: TGTGCTAGTGGTTTGGTACAGGGGGGAGGGAGCTCCTACAATGAGCAGTTCTTC. This encodes CASGLVQGGGSSYNEQFF.

This clone was observed a single time. The chain joins TRBV29-1 to TRBJ1-2, with 8 nucleotides matching TRBD1. Germline trimming cut 6 bases from V and 4 bases from J; bases unmatched to any gene: 4. This CDR3 has 12 residues. Germline CDR1 SQVTM, CDR2 ANQGSEA. CDR3 in DNA: TGCAGCGTCGCCGACAGGGGCTATGGCTACACCTTC. Amino acid sequence: CSVADRGYGYTF. The variable domain in full, completed from reference TRBV29-1 and TRBJ1-2, reads SAVISQKPSRDICQRGTSLTIQCQVDSQVTMMFWYRQQPGQSLTLIATANQGSEATYESGFVIDKFPISRPNLTFSTLTVSNMSPEDSSIYLCSVADRGYGYTFGSGTRLTVV.

This rearrangement joins TRBV5-4 to TRBJ1-4; 10 positions agree with TRBD1. Per germline, CDR1 SGHNT and CDR2 YYREEE (reference sequence). V lost 5 bases and J lost 3; bases outside the gene matches: 10. The CDR3 is made up of 17 amino acids. In DNA form, the CDR3 reads TGTGCCAGCAGTTCGTCCCGGGACAGGGGTCCTAATGAAAAACTGTTTTTT. Translation: CASSSSRDRGPNEKLFF.

The chain links TRBV11-2 to TRBJ2-7, with a weak D call TRBD2 (5 bases). This CDR3 is built from 13 residues. The V end lost 1 base, the J end lost 4 bases, and 8 bases lay between the germline ends. Germline V CDR1 and CDR2: SGHAT, FQNNGV. CDR3: CASSLGGSYEQYF. The CDR3 DNA reads TGTGCCAGCAGCTTAGGCGGGTCATACGAGCAGTACTTC.

This clone was recorded a few times. The V and J genes are TRBV12-3 or TRBV12-4 and TRBJ2-7, with a tentative D call TRBD1 (5 bases). The CDR3 totals 12 residues. The V and J ends lost 1 base and 7 bases respectively, with 8 bases between them. CDR3 sequence reads: CASSLDQGEQYF. Written as DNA, the CDR3 is TGTGCCAGCAGTTTAGACCAGGGAGAGCAGTACTTC.